This T cell receptor (beta chain) originates from a study of long-term antiretroviral therapy in people with HIV. General study points: Within the repertoire, clones expanded before ART were dominant at all time points.

A remark on this clone: Its cognate antigen is unknown.

Version v3.0 of the immunoSEQ assay ran at survey level. Sequencing aimed at 40,000-50,000 T-cell genomes per sample. Repertoires were generated with immunoSEQ multiplex PCR, while TCRdb's copy carries only in-frame clones and drops some. Of some 33,000 clones listed, 96% are singletons. Between the trimmed V and J ends, which lost 0 bases and 1 base, there was a span of 4 bases. The CDR3 is 13 residues long. Germline CDR1 SGHRS, CDR2 YFSETQ. The clonotype originates from a man aged 30 to 45 with HIV. The V call is TRBV5-1, the J call TRBJ1-1; D ambiguous. Material: unsorted PBMCs, obtained roughly 6.9 years after starting antiretroviral therapy. In DNA, the CDR3 is TGCGCCAGCAGCTTGGGCACGAACACTGAAGCTTTCTTT. As protein: CASSLGTNTEAFF.